This T cell receptor (beta chain) was sequenced for a study of T cells in localized non-small cell lung cancer. Study-level findings and limits: Measurement of T cell clonality placed uninvolved adjacent lung highest, above the level in tumor. Adjacent lung held a median around 60 of the top 100 tumor clones. Increased T cell density in blood showed an association with longer overall survival.

Losses at the gene ends were 5 bases for V and 8 bases for J; bases not matched to a gene: 9. Germline V CDR1 and CDR2: SGHAT, FQDESV (reference sequence). The CDR3 has 15 residues. Here immunoSEQ multiplex PCR was the method, and the copy in TCRdb shows in-frame clones only, minus some. The sample records approximately 61,000 clones, roughly 88% being singletons. Notes on this clone: Antigen: not known.

V and J are TRBV11-1 and TRBJ2-1; 10 positions match TRBD1. The material sequenced was peripheral blood, taken before any cancer treatment. The TCR sequence derives from a woman aged 35 to 70 with stage I lung adenocarcinoma. For the CDR3, the DNA is TGTGCCAGCAGCCTAAGGACAGGGGGAACCGATGAGCAGTTCTTC. This encodes CASSLRTGGTDEQFF.